Presented here are 21 T cell receptor beta chains from one specimen sequenced in a study of blood T cells in healthy people across ages. PCR was performed a second time for about 7 to 12 cycles using a sample-barcoded 5' primer and a J-beta primer mix. Each CDR3 protein is one row after TCRdb ran MiXCR on the 5' RACE reads. This repertoire shows 1.8 million or so distinct CDR3 sequences, about two fifths found once; its top ten account for 20% to 25%. Sequenced input: blood. The origin of the receptors is a human donor in good health.

The CDR3 sequence is CASSQDTGQGASYEQYF. CDR3 in DNA: TGTGCCAGCAGCCAAGATACGGGACAGGGGGCATCCTACGAGCAGTACTTC. The chain uses TRBV3-1 and TRBJ2-7; 12 bases match TRBD1. CDR3 size: 17 residues. V shed 0 bases, J shed 1 base, and the junction held 4 bases outside the gene matches. The V gene's germline CDR1 is LGHDT and CDR2 YNNKEL (reference sequence).

The chain recombines TRBV7-9 with TRBJ2-1; no clear D gene. Germline-derived CDR1 and CDR2 are SEHNR and FQNEAQ (reference sequence). The V and J ends lost 2 bases and 7 bases respectively, with 9 bases between them. There are 13 residues in the CDR3. In nucleotides, the CDR3 is TGTGCCAGCAGCTTAAATAATGTTAATGAGCAGTTCTTC. This gives the protein CASSLNNVNEQFF.

The gene calls are TRBV15 and TRBJ1-6; TRBD1 matches at 7 bases. Germline V CDR1 and CDR2: LNHNV, YYDKDF (reference sequence). The CDR3 consists of 15 residues. Losses at the gene ends were 0 bases for V and 8 bases for J; bases not matched to a gene: 4. CDR3 sequence: CATSRDRDSYSPLHF. CDR3 in DNA: TGTGCCACCAGCAGAGATCGGGACAGCTATTCACCCCTCCACTTT.

This clonotype has only a few counts. One end of the junction fails to match germline, which may point to a read error. The chain is built from TRBV4-1 and TRBJ1-2; possible D gene TRBD1, 5 bases. The CDR3 sequence is 14 residues long. CDR1 and CDR2 from the germline V gene are MGHRA and YSYEKL. CDR3 sequence (DNA): TGCGCCAACAGCCAGGTACAGGAACCATATGGCTACACCTTC. It specifies CANSQVQEPYGYTF.

The rearrangement uses TRBV7-2 and TRBJ2-7, with D possibly being TRBD1 (6 bases). The length of the CDR3 is 15 residues. The V end was cut by 1 base, the J end by 1 base, with 11 bases between. CDR1 is SGHTA, CDR2 FQGNSA, per germline. The CDR3 coding sequence is TGTGCCAGCAGCTTAGTTCCGGACAGTTCCTACGAGCAGTACTTC. Amino acids: CASSLVPDSSYEQYF. Together with reference TRBV7-2 and TRBJ2-7, the CDR3 gives the full variable domain: GAGVSQSPSNKVTEKGKDVELRCDPISGHTALYWYRQSLGQGLEFLIYFQGNSAPDKSGLPSDRFSAERTGGSVSTLTIQRTQQEDSAVYLCASSLVPDSSYEQYFGPGTRLTVT.

This CDR3 is CASSSDRSCFCTEAFF. The CDR3 DNA follows: TGTGCCAGCAGTTCGGACAGATCTTGTTTCTGCACTGAAGCTTTCTTT. The V call is TRBV6-4, the J call TRBJ1-1, with a tentative D call TRBD1 (6 bases). Germline-derived CDR1 and CDR2 are MRHNA and SNTAGT. This CDR3 contains 16 residues. V was trimmed by 5 bases and J by 4 bases, leaving 20 bases between them.

The chain couples TRBV27 to TRBJ2-1; D may be TRBD1 or TRBD2 (5 bases each). V lost 6 bases to trimming and J lost 7 bases, with 22 bases between them. Germline CDR1 MNHEY, CDR2 SMNVEV (reference sequence). The CDR3 length is 16 residues. This chain's CDR3 is CASRFPGPSVMNEQFF. CDR3 DNA: TGTGCCAGCAGGTTCCCGGGACCATCGGTGATGAATGAGCAGTTCTTC.

The J gene is TRBJ1-1, the V gene TRBV20-1; D is uncertain. Germline lookup yields CDR1 DFQATT and CDR2 SNEGSKA (reference sequence). Deletions cut 6 bases from V and 9 bases from J, with 5 bases between. CDR3 length: 8 residues. CDR3 residues: CSALQAFF. The DNA for the CDR3 is TGCAGTGCCCTCCAAGCTTTCTTT.

This clonotype occurred a few times. The V call is TRBV7-9, the J call TRBJ1-2; TRBD1 matches at 7 bases. Germline assignment: CDR1 SEHNR and CDR2 FQNEAQ (reference sequence). The CDR3 loop spans 16 amino acids. Trimming at V came to 3 bases and at J to 5 bases, leaving 12 bases not matched to a gene. The CDR3, as DNA: TGTGCCAGCAGCTTGGCTGACTACAGGGGATGGTATGGCTACACCTTC. The encoded protein is CASSLADYRGWYGYTF.

This clonotype was counted ten times or more. The V gene is TRBV7-8, the J gene TRBJ2-2, with D perhaps matching TRBD1 (6 bases). Looked up from germline, CDR1 is SGHVS and CDR2 is FQNEAQ. The CDR3 spans 15 residues. Trimming shortened V by 2 bases and J by 6 bases, and 13 bases separated the two germline ends. CDR3 DNA sequence: TGTGCCAGCAGCTTATTAGGGGGTGCGGCCGGGGAGCTGTTTTTT. Translating it yields CASSLLGGAAGELFF. The full variable domain, its missing parts supplied by reference TRBV7-8 and TRBJ2-2, is GAGVSQSPRYKVAKRGQDVALRCDPISGHVSLFWYQQALGQGPEFLTYFQNEAQLDKSGLPSDRFFAERPEGSVSTLKIQRTQQEDSAVYLCASSLLGGAAGELFFGEGSRLTVL.

This rearrangement joins TRBV7-9 to TRBJ2-6, with D perhaps TRBD2 (6 bases). This CDR3 is 17 amino acids long. Trimming removed 5 bases from V and 0 bases from J, with 14 bases in between. Germline CDR1 reads SEHNR; CDR2 reads FQNEAQ (reference sequence). The CDR3 DNA reads TGTGCCAGCAGCCCGGGGGACGGGTCCTCTGGGGCCAACGTCCTGACTTTC. Residues: CASSPGDGSSGANVLTF. The entire variable domain, with the rest obtained from reference TRBV7-9 and TRBJ2-6, is as follows: DTGVSQNPRHKITKRGQNVTFRCDPISEHNRLYWYRQTLGQGPEFLTYFQNEAQLEKSRLLSDRFSAERPKGSFSTLEIQRTEQGDSAMYLCASSPGDGSSGANVLTFGAGSRLTVL.

This chain links TRBV7-2 with TRBJ1-1; the D gene is possibly TRBD1 (5 bases). CDR1 SGHTA and CDR2 FQGNSA come from the germline V gene. V was clipped by 2 bases and J by 7 bases, with 17 bases between them. There are 15 residues in the CDR3. CDR3 bases: TGTGCCAGCAGCTTATATGCCGGGGGACGGCTTGAAGCTTTCTTT. This translates into CASSLYAGGRLEAFF.

V gene TRBV29-1 combines with J gene TRBJ2-3; TRBD2 agrees at 11 bases. The CDR3 has 16 residues. CDR1 and CDR2 from the germline V gene are SQVTM and ANQGSEA. The trim removed 3 bases at V and 2 bases at J, leaving 7 bases unmatched. The CDR3 DNA is TGCAGCGTTGAGAGGGGACTAGCGGTGGTCACAGATACGCAGTATTTT. This gives the protein CSVERGLAVVTDTQYF.

On this clonotype itself: The junction shows a germline mismatch at one end, possibly a read error. The V and J genes are TRBV2 and TRBJ2-4; the match to TRBD2 covers 14 bases. Germline V gene sequence: CDR1 SNHLY, CDR2 FYNNEI. The CDR3 is 16 amino acids. For the CDR3, the DNA is TGTGCCTGCAGAGCCGGGACTAGCGGGGGACGGAACATTCAGTACTTC. Encoded protein: CACRAGTSGGRNIQYF.

The chain joins TRBV29-1 to TRBJ1-5; tentative D call: TRBD1 (5 bases). From germline, CDR1 is SQVTM and CDR2 ANQGSEA. This CDR3 comprises 14 residues. The V gene lost 2 bases and the J gene lost 1 base, with 9 bases spanning the gap. Here the CDR3 DNA reads TGCAGCGTTGAATCAGGGTCGAGCAATCAGCCCCAGCATTTT. Its translation is CSVESGSSNQPQHF.

This clonotype has more than one count but fewer than ten. V usage is TRBV24-1 and J usage is TRBJ1-2, with a weak D call TRBD1 (5 bases). V lost 3 bases, J lost 6 bases, and 13 bases lay in between. There are 14 residues in the CDR3. The V gene's germline CDR1 is KGHDR and CDR2 SFDVKD. The CDR3 region has the DNA TGTGCCACCAGTGATCCTGCTTTAGGGGATGGCTACACCTTC. This codes for CATSDPALGDGYTF.

Concerning this clonotype: One junction end disagrees with the germline gene, perhaps due to a read error. The CDR3 spells CASSLTGEDSGANVPTF. The CDR3 DNA is TGTGCCAGCAGCTTGACAGGGGAAGACTCTGGGGCCAACGTCCCGACTTTC. V is TRBV5-6 and J is TRBJ2-6, with 7 bases fitting TRBD1. The CDR3 is made up of 17 amino acids. Germline CDR1 SGHDT, CDR2 YYEEEE.

Worth noting for this clonotype: A much larger clone lies one base from this, so it may be a read error. The chain combines TRBV6-2 or TRBV6-3 with TRBJ1-2; no clear D gene. Germline V gene data show CDR1 as MNHEY and CDR2 as SVGEGT. The CDR3 spans 15 residues. CDR3 in amino acids: CTSSYSPTGNYGYTF. The CDR3 DNA reads TGTACCAGCAGTTACTCGCCGACGGGGAACTATGGCTACACCTTC.

The J gene is TRBJ2-5, the V gene TRBV20-1; TRBD1 or TRBD2 may be the D gene (6 bases each). Germline V gene data show CDR1 as DFQATT and CDR2 as SNEGSKA (reference sequence). The CDR3 sequence is 11 residues long. Trimming removed 8 bases at V and 5 bases at J, with 12 bases between. In nucleotides, the CDR3 is TGCAGTTGTTTAGGGGGGGAGACCCAGTACTTC. It is translated as CSCLGGETQYF.

The rearrangement joins TRBV2 to TRBJ2-2; TRBD1 might be the D (6 bases). Germline CDR1 reads SNHLY; CDR2 reads FYNNEI. This CDR3 has 14 residues. V was clipped by 7 bases and J by 1 base, with 10 bases between them. The CDR3 sequence: CASTRTENTGELFF. CDR3 nucleotide sequence: TGTGCCAGCACCCGGACAGAGAACACCGGGGAGCTGTTTTTT.

Here the CDR3 DNA reads TGCGCCAGCAGCCTTGGTGTCGGACACAATCAGCCCCAGCATTTT. As protein: CASSLGVGHNQPQHF. J is TRBJ1-5 and V is TRBV5-1, with D tentatively TRBD1 (5 bases). CDR3 length: 15 residues. Trimming stripped 4 bases from V and 3 bases from J, with 14 bases between. CDR1 is SGHRS and CDR2 is YFSETQ in the germline V gene.